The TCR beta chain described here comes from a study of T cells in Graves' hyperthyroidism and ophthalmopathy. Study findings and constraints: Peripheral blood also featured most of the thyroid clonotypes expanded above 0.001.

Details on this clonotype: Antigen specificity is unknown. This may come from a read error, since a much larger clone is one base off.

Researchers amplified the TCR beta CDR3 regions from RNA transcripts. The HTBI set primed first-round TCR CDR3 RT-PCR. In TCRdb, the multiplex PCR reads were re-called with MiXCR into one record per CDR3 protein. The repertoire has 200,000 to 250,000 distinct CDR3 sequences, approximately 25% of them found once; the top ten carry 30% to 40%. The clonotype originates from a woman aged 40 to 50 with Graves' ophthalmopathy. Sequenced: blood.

The CDR3 loop is CASSRGGDTGKLFF. The CDR3 bases are TGCGCCAGCAGCAGGGGTGGGGACACCGGGAAGCTGTTTTTT. This chain links TRBV5-1 with TRBJ2-2; D might be TRBD1 (6 bases). This CDR3 region has 14 residues. Per germline, CDR1 SGHRS and CDR2 YFSETQ.